This TCR beta chain was captured by sequencing in a study of blood T cell repertoires in COVID-19. Profiling relied on immunoSEQ multiplex PCR, and the TCRdb table lists in-frame clones only, not all of them. This table holds roughly 60,000 clones, approximately 83% found once. This receptor was taken from a man aged 80 or over with COVID-19, enrolled during active disease. Sequenced input: peripheral blood.

CDR3 sequence reads: CASSLGYRSENTEAFF. CDR3 bases: TGTGCCAGCAGCTTGGGGTACCGGAGCGAGAACACTGAAGCTTTCTTT. V gene TRBV5-6 combines with J gene TRBJ1-1; D gene ambiguous. Germline CDR1 is SGHDT and CDR2 is YYEEEE. CDR3 length: 16 residues. Trimming stripped 0 bases from V and 1 base from J, with 13 bases between.